The 28 T cell receptor beta chains given below trace back to one sample, sequenced in a study of T cell repertoires in cytomegalovirus infection. Their specific antigens are unknown. TCRdb redid the calling of the reads with MiXCR, one entry per CDR3 protein. The repertoire consists of 650,000 to 900,000 distinct CDR3 sequences, with around a third occurring once and the leading ten covering 9.5% to 15%. This specimen consisted of cultured CD8+ T cells from PBMCs, obtained from culture after CMV antigen stimulation. All receptors derive from a human donor in good health (CMV status not recorded). Some clones in this sample may be carry-over from other donors' samples.

The V and J genes are TRBV10-3 and TRBJ1-5; D is ambiguous. Germline loops: CDR1 ENHRY, CDR2 SYGVKD. Trimming left V 0 bases short and J 0 bases short, with 9 bases between. The CDR3 is 16 residues long. In DNA form, the CDR3 reads TGTGCCATCAGTGAGTCCCCAGGTGCTAGCAATCAGCCCCAGCATTTT. Translating gives CAISESPGASNQPQHF.

This clonotype was detected only a few times. The rearrangement joins TRBV6-2 or TRBV6-3 to TRBJ2-3, with 7 positions matching TRBD2. Germline V gene data show CDR1 as MNHEY and CDR2 as SVGEGT. Germline trimming cut 2 bases from V and 6 bases from J; bases unmatched to any gene: 8. The CDR3 contains 15 residues. The CDR3 DNA follows: TGTGCCAGCAGTTACCCGGGACTATACGAGGATACGCAGTATTTT. Translation gives CASSYPGLYEDTQYF.

This clonotype was detected ten times or more. The V gene is TRBV7-6, the J gene TRBJ1-1, with a tentative D call TRBD1 (5 bases). This CDR3 has 13 residues. Trimming removed 5 bases from V and 1 base from J, with 8 bases in between. The germline V gene encodes CDR1 SGHVS and CDR2 FNYEAQ. CDR3 sequence reads: CASSSGANTEAFF. CDR3 nucleotides: TGTGCCAGCAGCAGCGGGGCGAACACTGAAGCTTTCTTT.

The chain couples TRBV27 to TRBJ2-7; TRBD1 matches at 11 bases. The CDR3 contains 14 residues. V gave up 8 bases and J gave up 3 bases; unmatched junction bases: 6. Germline V gene lookup returns CDR1 MNHEY and CDR2 SMNVEV (reference sequence). CDR3 in amino acids: CASGPGTGGYEQYF. The CDR3 DNA reads as TGTGCCAGCGGACCCGGGACAGGGGGCTACGAGCAGTACTTC.

The chain uses TRBV11-2 and TRBJ2-5; 9 bases agree with TRBD2. The CDR3 consists of 17 residues. V lost 0 bases to trimming and J lost 2 bases; unmatched junction nucleotides: 7. The germline CDR1 and CDR2 sequences are SGHAT and FQNNGV. The CDR3 protein is CASSLDLGLAGQETQYF. The CDR3 DNA is TGTGCCAGCAGCTTAGATCTCGGGCTAGCGGGGCAAGAGACCCAGTACTTC.

This clonotype has just a few counts. The rearrangement links TRBV27 to TRBJ1-1, with D possibly being TRBD1 (6 bases). The germline V and J ends were trimmed by 7 bases and 2 bases, with 14 bases remaining between them. This CDR3 spans 14 amino acids. Germline V CDR1 and CDR2: MNHEY, SMNVEV (reference sequence). In DNA form, the CDR3 reads TGTGCCAGCACGGTGGCAGGGGTAAACACTGAAGCTTTCTTT. Protein sequence: CASTVAGVNTEAFF.

V usage is TRBV6-1 and J usage is TRBJ1-3; D gene unclear. This CDR3 has 14 amino acids. Deletions cut 1 base from V and 4 bases from J, with 8 bases between. CDR1 and CDR2 from the germline V gene are MNHNS and SASEGT. CDR3: CASSEVPRGNTIYF. The CDR3 DNA is TGTGCCAGCAGTGAAGTACCCCGAGGAAACACCATATATTTT.

The genes are TRBV7-9 and TRBJ2-7, with unresolved D. The CDR3 covers 16 residues. Trimming cost V 4 bases and J 2 bases, with 18 bases left between them. Germline V gene lookup returns CDR1 SEHNR and CDR2 FQNEAQ (reference sequence). The CDR3 DNA follows: TGTGCCAGCAGCTCGCAGACGGAACCTAGGGCCTACGAGCAGTACGTC. Translated: CASSSQTEPRAYEQYV.

This clonotype came up a few times. The rearrangement uses TRBV5-1 and TRBJ1-1, with D unclear. Germline V gene lookup returns CDR1 SGHRS and CDR2 YFSETQ. The V end lost 0 bases, the J end lost 3 bases, and 12 bases lay between the germline ends. CDR3 length: 15 residues. The CDR3 loop reads CASSLAVNGDTEAFF. The CDR3, as DNA: TGCGCCAGCAGCTTGGCGGTTAACGGAGACACTGAAGCTTTCTTT.

This clonotype was counted a few times. This rearrangement joins TRBV6-5 to TRBJ2-1; no reliable D call. Per the germline V gene, CDR1 is MNHEY and CDR2 is SVGAGI. V lost 4 bases and J lost 6, with 10 bases in between. The CDR3 has 13 amino acids. The CDR3 loop is CASSFAPLNEQFF. Here the CDR3 DNA reads TGTGCCAGCAGTTTTGCACCACTCAATGAGCAGTTCTTC.

As regards this clonotype: Germline is not matched at one junction end, which may reflect a read error. The J gene is TRBJ2-7, the V gene TRBV2; D unresolved. The germline gives CDR1 SNHLY, CDR2 FYNNEI. CDR3 length: 17 amino acids. The DNA for the CDR3 is TGTGCCAACAGTGAAGCGCTGGTCCAGACCGTACTCTACGAGCAGTACTTC. The encoded protein is CANSEALVQTVLYEQYF.

Remarks on this clonotype: The junction does not match germline at one end; this may be a read error. The CDR3 loop reads CASSLPRSNQPRHF. The CDR3 region has the DNA TGTGCCAGTAGCCTCCCCAGGAGCAATCAGCCCCGGCATTTT. The chain combines TRBV19 with TRBJ1-5; D unresolved. The CDR3 length is 14 residues. Germline values: CDR1 LNHDA, CDR2 SQIVND (reference sequence).

This clonotype was detected only once. A read error is possible here, since a much larger clone lies one base away. No conserved phenylalanine or tryptophan is present at the end of the CDR3, so a read error is the likely explanation. J is TRBJ2-2 and V is TRBV7-3; TRBD2 aligns across 12 bases. Germline loops: CDR1 SGHTA, CDR2 FQGTGA. This CDR3 has 15 amino acids. With 5 bases clipped from V and 4 bases from J, the junction kept 2 bases outside the gene matches. CDR3 sequence reads: CASSTSGGFTGELFS. DNA for the CDR3: TGTGCCAGCAGCACTAGCGGGGGGTTCACCGGGGAGCTGTTTTCT.

This clonotype was counted at least ten times. The rearrangement uses TRBV7-8 and TRBJ2-7; weak D call: TRBD2 (6 bases). V gave up 2 bases and J gave up 5 bases, with 16 bases separating them. Germline V gene sequence: CDR1 SGHVS, CDR2 FQNEAQ. The CDR3 spans 15 residues. This CDR3 reads CASSLSPFSGDEQYV. CDR3 sequence (DNA): TGTGCCAGCAGCTTATCTCCCTTCTCGGGGGACGAGCAGTACGTC.

To note about this clonotype: Just one base apart from a much larger clone, this may be a read error. The chain uses TRBV7-2 and TRBJ1-1; weak D call: TRBD1 (5 bases). This CDR3 contains 16 residues. V lost 3 bases and J lost 1, with 15 bases in between. The V gene's germline CDR1 is SGHTA and CDR2 FQGNSA. The CDR3 DNA is TGTGCCAGCAGCTTGCCCGCAGGGAAGGGGAACACTGAAGCTTTCTTT. Its protein product is CASSLPAGKGNTEAFF.

The V and J genes are TRBV12-3 or TRBV12-4 and TRBJ1-3; D is perhaps TRBD1 (5 bases). Trimming cost V 3 bases and J 1 base, with 25 bases left between them. This CDR3 region has 20 residues. Here the CDR3 DNA reads TGTGCCAGCAGTTTGATCTTTGCGGACGGGACCATCGTATCTGGAAACACCATATATTTT. Protein product: CASSLIFADGTIVSGNTIYF.

The J gene is TRBJ2-3, the V gene TRBV5-4, with a possible D match to TRBD2 (7 bases). Trimming cost V 2 bases and J 4 bases, with 14 bases left between them. The germline CDR1 and CDR2 sequences are SGHNT and YYREEE (reference sequence). The CDR3 is made up of 15 amino acids. In DNA form, the CDR3 reads TGTGCCAGCAGCTTAGGGGAGGGGGAGGCAGATACGCAGTATTTT. This codes for CASSLGEGEADTQYF.

The rearrangement links TRBV20-1 to TRBJ2-7; perhaps TRBD2 as D (6 bases). This CDR3 is built from 14 residues. Between the trimmed V and J ends, which lost 0 bases and 7 bases, there was a span of 16 bases. CDR1 is DFQATT, CDR2 SNEGSKA, per germline (reference sequence). CDR3 nucleotide sequence: TGCAGTGCTAGAGATCTGAGACTAGGGTATGAGCAGTACTTC. As protein: CSARDLRLGYEQYF.

This clonotype has just a few counts. This chain uses TRBV5-5 with TRBJ2-1, with 7 bases lining up with TRBD1. The CDR3 length is 15 residues. CDR1 is SGHKS and CDR2 is YYEKEE in the germline V gene (reference sequence). The V gene end was trimmed by 2 bases and the J gene end by 4 bases; junction bases not matched to a gene: 6. This CDR3 reads CASSFRDRQYNEQFF. The CDR3 DNA reads TGTGCCAGCAGCTTCCGGGACAGACAATACAATGAGCAGTTCTTC.

The chain combines TRBV6-6 with TRBJ1-1; 8 bases align to TRBD1. J was trimmed by 5 bases and V by 8 bases; bases with no gene match: 10. From germline, CDR1 is MNHNY and CDR2 SVGAGI (reference sequence). CDR3 length: 14 residues. CDR3 sequence: CASLPQGARTEAFF. The CDR3 region has the DNA TGTGCCAGCCTCCCTCAGGGGGCGCGAACTGAAGCTTTCTTT.

The table lists this clonotype with a few counts. CDR3 region: CASSLEDVSYGYTF. For the CDR3, the DNA is TGTGCCAGCAGCTTAGAGGACGTCTCCTATGGCTACACCTTC. The chain joins TRBV7-9 to TRBJ1-2; the D is unclear. Germline V gene sequence: CDR1 SEHNR, CDR2 FQNEAQ (reference sequence). V gave up 1 base and J gave up 4 bases, with 10 bases separating them. The CDR3 covers 14 residues.

This chain links TRBV9 with TRBJ1-2; a possible D gene is TRBD1 (5 bases). Germline V gene lookup returns CDR1 SGDLS and CDR2 YYNGEE. The CDR3 covers 13 residues. V was trimmed by 0 bases and J by 7 bases, leaving 10 bases between them. The CDR3 DNA reads TGTGCCAGCAGCGTAGCTTCAGGGAGTGGCTACACCTTC. Its protein is CASSVASGSGYTF.

The chain uses TRBV4-2 and TRBJ2-1; 13 nucleotides line up with TRBD2. The germline gives CDR1 LGHNA, CDR2 YNFKEQ. The trim removed 2 bases at V and 2 bases at J, leaving 3 bases unmatched. There are 17 residues in the CDR3. This CDR3 is CASSQSGLAGAYNEQFF. The CDR3, as DNA: TGTGCCAGCAGCCAATCCGGACTAGCGGGGGCCTACAATGAGCAGTTCTTC.

Details on this clonotype: Just one base apart from a much larger clone, this may be a read error. This chain joins TRBV6-2 or TRBV6-3 and TRBJ1-1; D remains ambiguous. V lost 0 bases and J lost 1, with 6 bases in between. This CDR3 spans 14 amino acids. Germline CDR1 and CDR2: MNHEY and SVGEGT. CDR3: CASSYSMGNTEAFF. The CDR3 coding sequence is TGTGCCAGCAGTTACTCGATGGGGAACACTGAAGCTTTCTTT.

This clonotype was observed at least ten times. This chain uses TRBV7-2 with TRBJ2-5; 14 nucleotides match TRBD2. Germline V gene sequence: CDR1 SGHTA, CDR2 FQGNSA. Losses at the gene ends were 5 bases for V and 5 bases for J; bases not matched to a gene: 10. This CDR3 comprises 17 residues. The CDR3, as DNA: TGTGCCAGCAGCGATCCGACTAGCGGGGGGGCGGAGGAGACCCAGTACTTC. This codes for CASSDPTSGGAEETQYF.

The chain recombines TRBV11-2 with TRBJ2-1; D could derive from TRBD1 or TRBD2 (5 bases each). The CDR3 runs to 11 residues. V was clipped by 5 bases and J by 13 bases, with 12 bases between them. Germline CDR1 reads SGHAT; CDR2 reads FQNNGV. The CDR3 spells CASSRGGGQFF. The CDR3 bases are TGTGCCAGCAGCCGGGGCGGCGGCCAGTTCTTC.

The chain couples TRBV4-1 to TRBJ2-5; a possible D gene is TRBD2 (6 bases). This CDR3 is 16 amino acids long. V lost 5 bases and J lost 1, with 17 bases in between. Germline CDR1 and CDR2: MGHRA and YSYEKL. CDR3 sequence (DNA): TGCGCCAGCAGCTCGCCATTCGAGGGAGGCCAAGAGACCCAGTACTTC. Residues: CASSSPFEGGQETQYF.

This clonotype was detected only a few times. The V gene is TRBV7-6, the J gene TRBJ2-7; tentative D call: TRBD1 (6 bases). V lost 0 bases to trimming and J lost 2 bases, with 17 bases between them. The CDR3 contains 17 residues. CDR1 and CDR2 from the germline V gene are SGHVS and FNYEAQ. CDR3 residues: CASSLAFPQGLTYEQYF. The CDR3 DNA sequence: TGTGCCAGCAGCTTAGCCTTTCCTCAGGGGCTTACCTACGAGCAGTACTTC.